The present T cell receptor (beta chain) was sequenced within a study of breast tumors, draining lymph nodes, adjacent tissues. Study results and limitations: Compared with basal-like, luminal-like tumors shared significantly more repertoire with nontumor tissue. Tumor TCR diversity was below lymph nodes but above nontumor tissue. The data were judged consistent with most tumor T cells coming from lymph node and expanding in tumor. Tumor T cell lymph node origin was a supported hypothesis, not proven.

The lymph nodes were axillary draining lymph nodes from breast cancer patients. TCRdb re-called the multiplex PCR reads through MiXCR, storing one row per CDR3 protein. Among some 130,000 distinct CDR3 sequences, 21% were seen once, and the ten largest hold around 2.2%. The table lists this clonotype with many counts. Its antigen remains unidentified. The sequence was collected from a female donor with breast cancer. Some clones in this sample may be carry-over from other donors' samples. Material for sequencing was axillary lymph node tissue.

The CDR3 DNA is TGTGCCAGCAGCTCCATAGGGACTGGCCACAATGAGCAGTTCTTC. This codes for CASSSIGTGHNEQFF. This chain joins TRBV7-3 and TRBJ2-1, with D possibly being TRBD2 (6 bases). Trimming shortened V by 4 bases and J by 5 bases, and 15 bases separated the two germline ends. From germline, CDR1 is SGHTA and CDR2 FQGTGA. CDR3 size: 15 residues. Full variable domain (missing parts from reference TRBV7-3 and TRBJ2-1): GAGVSQTPSNKVTEKGKYVELRCDPISGHTALYWYRQSLGQGPEFLIYFQGTGAADDSGLPNDRFFAVRPEGSVSTLKIQRTERGDSAVYLCASSSIGTGHNEQFFGPGTRLTVL.